The 29 T cell receptor beta chains in this list originate from one sample, sequenced in a study of CD8+CD57+ T cells in acquired aplastic anemia. Genomic DNA, the template, was used for profiling of the TCR beta VDJ and CDR3. From the reads, TCRdb called clonotypes with MiXCR, one entry per CDR3 protein. The sample lists 40,000 to 50,000 distinct CDR3 sequences; roughly 69% were seen once. The sequenced sample consisted of sorted CD4+, CD8+, or CD8+CD57+ T cells (not recorded which) from PBMCs. The receptors here all came from a human donor in good health, serving as a control.

The chain employs TRBV28 and TRBJ2-7; D is perhaps TRBD1 (6 bases). Germline lookup yields CDR1 MDHEN and CDR2 SYDVKM. V was cut by 3 bases and J by 4 bases, with 13 bases left in between. This CDR3 is built from 14 residues. The CDR3 DNA is TGTGCCAGCAGTTTCGGACAGTTAAAATACGAGCAGTACTTC. Encoded protein: CASSFGQLKYEQYF.

This chain links TRBV2 with TRBJ1-6; D unclear. The CDR3 covers 11 residues. Germline-derived CDR1 and CDR2 are SNHLY and FYNNEI. V was trimmed by 3 bases and J by 15 bases, leaving 9 bases between them. This CDR3 reads CASSDGLDLHF. CDR3 coding DNA: TGTGCCAGCAGTGATGGGCTGGACCTCCACTTT.

In DNA form, the CDR3 reads TGTGCCAGCAGGATCGACAGGACCGAAAATTCACCCCTCCACTTT. It translates to CASRIDRTENSPLHF. The chain has TRBV2 and TRBJ1-6, with a tentative D call TRBD1 (6 bases). The V and J ends lost 6 bases and 7 bases respectively, with 16 bases between them. This CDR3 has 15 residues. Looked up from germline, CDR1 is SNHLY and CDR2 is FYNNEI. The entire variable domain, with the rest obtained from reference TRBV2 and TRBJ1-6, is as follows: EPEVTQTPSHQVTQMGQEVILRCVPISNHLYFYWYRQILGQKVEFLVSFYNNEISEKSEIFDDQFSVERPDGSNFTLKIRSTKLEDSAMYFCASRIDRTENSPLHFGNGTRLTVT.

This clonotype is judged medium-sized. This CDR3 reads CSARDPGQDFHEQYF. The CDR3 region has the DNA TGCAGTGCTAGAGATCCGGGACAGGATTTCCACGAGCAGTACTTC. This chain uses TRBV20-1 with TRBJ2-7, with 8 bases identical to TRBD1. Germline values: CDR1 DFQATT, CDR2 SNEGSKA (reference sequence). The CDR3 totals 15 residues. The junction had 9 bases not matched to a gene; V was cut back by 0 bases and J by 5 bases.

This clonotype has only a few counts. The CDR3 spells CASRKQGYEQYF. The CDR3 region has the DNA TGTGCCAGCAGGAAGCAGGGCTACGAGCAGTACTTC. V usage is TRBV2 and J usage is TRBJ2-7; weak D call: TRBD1 (5 bases). V lost 6 bases to trimming and J lost 3 bases, with 9 bases between them. Germline CDR1 reads SNHLY; CDR2 reads FYNNEI. This CDR3 is built from 12 residues.

The V call is TRBV7-8, the J call TRBJ1-1; no reliable D call. CDR3 length equals 13 residues. The germline V and J ends were trimmed by 6 bases and 1 base, with 9 bases remaining between them. The germline V gene has CDR1 SGHVS and CDR2 FQNEAQ. The CDR3 DNA is TGTGCCAGCAGTTACTCTGAGAACACTGAAGCTTTCTTT. As protein: CASSYSENTEAFF.

V usage is TRBV10-1 and J usage is TRBJ1-2, with TRBD1 matching 9 bases. Germline values: CDR1 WNHNN, CDR2 SYGVQD (reference sequence). This CDR3 is built from 13 residues. The V gene end was trimmed by 6 bases and the J gene end by 5 bases; junction bases not matched to a gene: 4. The CDR3 DNA reads as TGCGCCAGCAGCCGGACAGGGGAGTATGGCTACACCTTC. This encodes CASSRTGEYGYTF.

V gene TRBV7-7 combines with J gene TRBJ2-1; TRBD2 is a possible D gene (6 bases). The CDR3 loop spans 12 amino acids. Per germline, CDR1 SSHAT and CDR2 FNYEAQ (reference sequence). Between the trimmed V and J ends, which lost 0 bases and 9 bases, there was a span of 6 bases. The CDR3 is CASSLAGGEQFF. In nucleotides, the CDR3 is TGTGCCAGCAGCTTAGCGGGGGGTGAGCAGTTCTTC.

The chain uses TRBV29-1 and TRBJ2-1; D perhaps matches TRBD1 (7 bases). CDR3 length: 13 amino acids. The V gene lost 5 bases and the J gene lost 5 bases, with 13 bases spanning the gap. Germline loops: CDR1 SQVTM, CDR2 ANQGSEA. The CDR3, as DNA: TGCAGCGTTCAGGGGGGCCACCACAATGAGCAGTTCTTC. This gives the protein CSVQGGHHNEQFF.

The V and J genes are TRBV24-1 and TRBJ2-3; D remains unclear. Germline-derived CDR1 and CDR2 are KGHDR and SFDVKD. CDR3 length equals 14 residues. V was cut by 4 bases and J by 2 bases, with 9 bases left in between. CDR3: CATSDSRITDTQYF. CDR3 bases: TGTGCCACCAGTGACTCTCGGATCACAGATACGCAGTATTTT.

The chain recombines TRBV19 with TRBJ2-7; 9 nucleotides align to TRBD1. This CDR3 has 14 residues. With 5 bases clipped from V and 7 bases from J, the junction kept 9 bases outside the gene matches. From germline, CDR1 is LNHDA and CDR2 SQIVND (reference sequence). CDR3 region: CASSFNRGRTEQYF. The CDR3 coding sequence is TGTGCCAGTAGTTTCAACAGGGGGCGCACTGAGCAGTACTTC.

By share, this clonotype ranks as medium-sized (0.01 to 0.1%). The chain has TRBV7-3 and TRBJ2-3, with unresolved D. The V end lost 5 bases, the J end lost 0 bases, and 12 bases lay between the germline ends. From germline, CDR1 is SGHTA and CDR2 FQGTGA. This CDR3 contains 15 residues. CDR3 sequence: CASSAHSTSTDTQYF. CDR3 in DNA: TGTGCCAGCAGCGCTCACTCTACTAGCACAGATACGCAGTATTTT.

This clonotype was observed at least ten times. The J gene is TRBJ2-1, the V gene TRBV5-5; 14 nucleotides agree with TRBD2. In germline, CDR1 is SGHKS, CDR2 YYEKEE (reference sequence). There are 15 residues in the CDR3. V lost 3 bases to trimming and J lost 9 bases; unmatched junction nucleotides: 5. CDR3 nucleotides: TGTGCCAGCAGCTACGGACTAGCGGGAGGTAGTGAGCAGTTCTTC. Its translation: CASSYGLAGGSEQFF.

The J gene is TRBJ1-3, the V gene TRBV25-1; 10 bases fit TRBD1. This CDR3 has 16 residues. With 2 bases clipped from V and 4 bases from J, the junction kept 5 bases outside the gene matches. Germline V lookup: CDR1 MGHDK, CDR2 SYGVNS. CDR3 residues: CASSEKDRGSGNTIYF. The CDR3 nucleotides are TGTGCCAGCAGTGAAAAGGACAGGGGGTCAGGAAACACCATATATTTT.

The chain joins TRBV7-9 to TRBJ2-5; 8 nucleotides line up with TRBD1. Germline V gene sequence: CDR1 SEHNR, CDR2 FQNEAQ (reference sequence). V trimming: 4 bases; J trimming: 3 bases; junction bases outside the gene matches: 4. CDR3 length: 14 residues. The CDR3 coding sequence is TGTGCCAGCAGCTCACCGACAGGGGAAGAGACCCAGTACTTC. It specifies CASSSPTGEETQYF.

The J gene is TRBJ1-2, the V gene TRBV10-2, with 7 bases that match TRBD1. This CDR3 spans 13 amino acids. Germline-derived CDR1 and CDR2 are WSHSY and SAAADI. V shed 3 bases, J shed 3 bases, and the junction held 1 base outside the gene matches. This CDR3 is CASSDTGDYGYTF. CDR3 DNA sequence: TGCGCCAGCAGTGACACAGGGGACTATGGCTACACCTTC.

The V call is TRBV4-1, the J call TRBJ2-3; D is unclear. Germline loops: CDR1 MGHRA, CDR2 YSYEKL. With 6 bases removed from V and 1 base from J, the gap between germline ends came to 8 bases. The CDR3 has 13 amino acids. The CDR3 DNA sequence: TGCGCCAGCAGGGGTTCGGGCACAGATACGCAGTATTTT. This codes for CASRGSGTDTQYF.

This CDR3 is CAIRPSQGKNSPLHF. The DNA for the CDR3 is TGTGCCATCAGGCCCAGTCAGGGGAAAAATTCACCCCTCCACTTT. The J gene is TRBJ1-6, the V gene TRBV10-3; D is perhaps TRBD1 (6 bases). Trimming took off 6 bases at V and 7 bases at J, with 16 bases between the two ends. Looked up from germline, CDR1 is ENHRY and CDR2 is SYGVKD. This CDR3 is built from 15 residues.

The chain carries TRBV20-1 and TRBJ2-2; no reliable D call. Germline V gene sequence: CDR1 DFQATT, CDR2 SNEGSKA (reference sequence). With 8 bases removed from V and 3 bases from J, the gap between germline ends came to 13 bases. The CDR3 has 13 amino acids. In DNA form, the CDR3 reads TGCAGTCCCTTGGACGTTGACACCGGGGAGCTGTTTTTT. Protein: CSPLDVDTGELFF.

This clonotype was seen a few times. The chain combines TRBV2 with TRBJ2-2, with D maybe TRBD1 (5 bases). With 7 bases removed from V and 3 bases from J, the gap between germline ends came to 6 bases. The CDR3 loop spans 12 amino acids. Germline-derived CDR1 and CDR2 are SNHLY and FYNNEI. The CDR3 nucleotides read TGTGCCAGCACCAGGGACACCGGGGAGCTGTTTTTT. Translating it yields CASTRDTGELFF.

The CDR3 DNA reads TGTGCCAGCAGCCCATGGGACAGGGGTTACAATGAGCAGTTCTTC. Its translation is CASSPWDRGYNEQFF. The J gene is TRBJ2-1, the V gene TRBV11-2; 10 positions match TRBD1. CDR3 size: 15 residues. Germline V gene lookup returns CDR1 SGHAT and CDR2 FQNNGV. The ends lost 5 bases at V and 4 bases at J; junction bases unmatched: 5.

This chain links TRBV19 with TRBJ2-5; TRBD2 matches at 11 bases. With V trimmed by 5 bases and J by 3 bases, 5 bases remained unmatched. Looked up from germline, CDR1 is LNHDA and CDR2 is SQIVND (reference sequence). This CDR3 has 15 amino acids. CDR3 sequence: CASSFGTSGKETQYF. The CDR3 DNA follows: TGTGCCAGTAGTTTCGGGACTAGCGGAAAAGAGACCCAGTACTTC.

This clonotype has a handful of counts. The chain combines TRBV24-1 with TRBJ2-1, with D uncertain. V was cut by 5 bases and J by 5 bases, with 6 bases left in between. The CDR3 is 12 amino acids. Germline CDR1 reads KGHDR; CDR2 reads SFDVKD. Here the CDR3 DNA reads TGTGCCACCAGTGCCGCCAACAATGAGCAGTTCTTC. Protein sequence: CATSAANNEQFF.

The chain uses TRBV2 and TRBJ2-5, with D possibly TRBD2 on 5 matching bases. This CDR3 comprises 14 residues. V gave up 4 bases and J gave up 1 base, with 10 bases separating them. CDR1 and CDR2 (germline): SNHLY, FYNNEI. The CDR3 protein is CASSGLGSQETQYF. Written as DNA, the CDR3 is TGTGCCAGCAGTGGTTTGGGGAGCCAAGAGACCCAGTACTTC.

The rearrangement uses TRBV10-3 and TRBJ1-1; no reliable D call. V was clipped by 11 bases and J by 3 bases, with 22 bases between them. Germline V lookup: CDR1 ENHRY, CDR2 SYGVKD. The length of the CDR3 is 15 residues. The CDR3 bases are TGTGCCTCCTTGGAGGACTCTACTGGGTACACTGAAGCTTTCTTT. Translation: CASLEDSTGYTEAFF.

The rearrangement uses TRBV19 and TRBJ1-6; D is uncertain. Trimming shortened V by 5 bases and J by 9 bases, and 11 bases separated the two germline ends. CDR1 LNHDA and CDR2 SQIVND come from the germline V gene (reference sequence). This CDR3 contains 13 residues. The CDR3 region has the DNA TGTGCCAGTAGTCCCTCTAGGGCTTCACCCCTCCACTTT. Amino acids: CASSPSRASPLHF.

This clonotype occurred many times. The V call is TRBV5-4, the J call TRBJ2-2; no clear D. CDR3 size: 12 residues. Germline V gene data show CDR1 as SGHNT and CDR2 as YYREEE (reference sequence). V was trimmed by 3 bases and J by 3 bases, leaving 3 bases between them. The CDR3 DNA follows: TGTGCCAGCAGCTATCACACCGGGGAGCTGTTTTTT. Its protein product is CASSYHTGELFF. The variable domain in full, with the rest retrieved from reference TRBV5-4 and TRBJ2-2, is ETGVTQSPTHLIKTRGQQVTLRCSSQSGHNTVSWYQQALGQGPQFIFQYYREEENGRGNFPPRFSGLQFPNYSSELNVNALELDDSALYLCASSYHTGELFFGEGSRLTVL.

This clonotype was seen once. V and J are TRBV10-2 and TRBJ2-3; D uncertain. This CDR3 has 11 amino acids. V was clipped by 5 bases and J by 5 bases, with 5 bases between them. Germline V gene lookup returns CDR1 WSHSY and CDR2 SAAADI. In nucleotides, the CDR3 is TGCGCCAGCAGTTTCCAAGATACGCAGTATTTT. It codes for CASSFQDTQYF.

A few counts support this clonotype. This rearrangement joins TRBV29-1 to TRBJ2-5, with 10 nucleotides matching TRBD1. This CDR3 is built from 15 residues. Germline assignment: CDR1 SQVTM and CDR2 ANQGSEA. Germline trimming cut 1 base from V and 4 bases from J; bases unmatched to any gene: 6. The CDR3 sequence is CSVEADRGRTETQYF. In nucleotides, the CDR3 is TGCAGCGTTGAAGCCGACAGGGGGCGCACAGAGACCCAGTACTTC. The entire variable domain, with the rest obtained from reference TRBV29-1 and TRBJ2-5, is as follows: SAVISQKPSRDICQRGTSLTIQCQVDSQVTMMFWYRQQPGQSLTLIATANQGSEATYESGFVIDKFPISRPNLTFSTLTVSNMSPEDSSIYLCSVEADRGRTETQYFGPGTRLLVL.